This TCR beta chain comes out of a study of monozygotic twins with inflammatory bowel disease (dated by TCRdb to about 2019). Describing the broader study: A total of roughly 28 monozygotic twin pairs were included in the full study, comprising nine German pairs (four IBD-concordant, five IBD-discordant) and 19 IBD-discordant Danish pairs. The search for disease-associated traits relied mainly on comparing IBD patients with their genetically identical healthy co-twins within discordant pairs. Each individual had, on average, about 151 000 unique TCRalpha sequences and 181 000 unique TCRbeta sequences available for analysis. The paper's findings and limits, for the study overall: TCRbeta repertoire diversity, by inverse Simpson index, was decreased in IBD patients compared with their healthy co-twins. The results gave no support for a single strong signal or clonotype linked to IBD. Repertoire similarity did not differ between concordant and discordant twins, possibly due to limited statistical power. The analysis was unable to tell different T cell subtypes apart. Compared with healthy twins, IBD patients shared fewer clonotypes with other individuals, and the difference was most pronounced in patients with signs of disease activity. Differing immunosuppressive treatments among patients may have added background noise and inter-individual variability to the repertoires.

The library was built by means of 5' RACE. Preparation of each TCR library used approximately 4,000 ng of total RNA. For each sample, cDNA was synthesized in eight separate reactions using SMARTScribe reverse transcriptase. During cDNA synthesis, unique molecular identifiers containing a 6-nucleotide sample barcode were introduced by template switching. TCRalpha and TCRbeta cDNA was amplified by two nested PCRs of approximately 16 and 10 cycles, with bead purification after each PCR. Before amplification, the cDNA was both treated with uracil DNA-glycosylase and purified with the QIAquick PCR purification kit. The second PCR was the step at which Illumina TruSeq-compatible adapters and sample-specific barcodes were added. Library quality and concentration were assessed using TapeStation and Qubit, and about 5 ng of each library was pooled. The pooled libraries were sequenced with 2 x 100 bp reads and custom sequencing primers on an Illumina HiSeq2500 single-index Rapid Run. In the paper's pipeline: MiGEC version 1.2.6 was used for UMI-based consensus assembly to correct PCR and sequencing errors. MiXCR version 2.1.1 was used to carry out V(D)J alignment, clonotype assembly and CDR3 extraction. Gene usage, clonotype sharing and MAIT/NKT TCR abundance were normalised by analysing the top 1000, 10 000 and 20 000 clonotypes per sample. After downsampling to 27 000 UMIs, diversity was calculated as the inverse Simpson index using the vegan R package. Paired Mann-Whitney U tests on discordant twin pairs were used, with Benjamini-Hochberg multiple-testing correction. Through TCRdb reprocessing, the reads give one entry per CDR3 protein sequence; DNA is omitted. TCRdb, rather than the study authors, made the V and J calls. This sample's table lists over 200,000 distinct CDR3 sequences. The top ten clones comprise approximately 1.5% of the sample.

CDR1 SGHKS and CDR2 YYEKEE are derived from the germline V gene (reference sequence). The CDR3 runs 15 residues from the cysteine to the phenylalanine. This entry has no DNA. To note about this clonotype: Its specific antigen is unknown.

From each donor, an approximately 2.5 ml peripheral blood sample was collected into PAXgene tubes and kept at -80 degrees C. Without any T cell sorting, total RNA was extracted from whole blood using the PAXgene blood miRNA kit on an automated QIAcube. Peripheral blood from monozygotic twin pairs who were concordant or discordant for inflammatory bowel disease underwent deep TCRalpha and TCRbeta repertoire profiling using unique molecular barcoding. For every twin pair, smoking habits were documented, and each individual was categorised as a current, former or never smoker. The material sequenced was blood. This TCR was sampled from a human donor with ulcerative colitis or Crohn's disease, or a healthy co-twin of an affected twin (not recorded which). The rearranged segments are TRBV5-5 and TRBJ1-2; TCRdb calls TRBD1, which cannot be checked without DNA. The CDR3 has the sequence CASSFTGTTYYGYTF. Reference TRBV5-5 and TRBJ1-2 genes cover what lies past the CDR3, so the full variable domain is DAGVTQSPTHLIKTRGQQVTLRCSPISGHKSVSWYQQVLGQGPQFIFQYYEKEERGRGNFPDRFSARQFPNYSSELNVNALLLGDSALYLCASSFTGTTYYGYTFGSGTRLTVV.